These 10 T cell receptor beta chains share one sample of origin, sequenced in a study of T cells after yellow fever vaccination. TCRdb re-called the 5' RACE reads through MiXCR, storing one row per CDR3 protein. This table holds about 330,000 distinct CDR3 sequences, about 6.9% found once. The specimen was PBMCs, collected roughly 45 days after the first yellow fever vaccination. These receptors all stem from a man aged 18 to 35 who received the YFV17D yellow fever vaccine.

This clonotype has only a few counts. The rearrangement joins TRBV5-1 to TRBJ2-7; D not certain. The CDR3 loop spans 13 amino acids. The germline CDR1 and CDR2 sequences are SGHRS and YFSETQ. The V gene lost 0 bases and the J gene lost 6 bases, with 10 bases spanning the gap. CDR3 DNA: TGCGCCAGCAGCTTGGCAGGCAGCTCCGAGCAGTACGTC. Residues: CASSLAGSSEQYV.

The table lists this clonotype with a few counts. The V call is TRBV20-1, the J call TRBJ2-4; D unresolved. The CDR3 is made up of 15 amino acids. Germline CDR1 and CDR2: DFQATT and SNEGSKA (reference sequence). Trimming pared 0 bases from V and 1 base from J, leaving 10 bases between. CDR3 nucleotide sequence: TGCAGTGCTAGAGACCTCTCCGAGGCCAAAAACATTCAGTACTTC. As protein: CSARDLSEAKNIQYF.

There are a few counts of this clonotype. This chain's CDR3 is CATKQGDYGYTF. In DNA, the CDR3 is TGTGCCACCAAACAGGGGGACTATGGCTACACCTTC. The rearrangement joins TRBV10-3 to TRBJ1-2, with 8 nucleotides matching TRBD1. Trimming at V came to 10 bases and at J to 3 bases, leaving 4 bases not matched to a gene. Per the germline V gene, CDR1 is ENHRY and CDR2 is SYGVKD. The CDR3 contains 12 residues.

The table lists this clonotype with a few counts. The chain couples TRBV5-5 to TRBJ2-7; 7 bases align to TRBD1. The V and J ends lost 4 bases and 0 bases, in that order; junction bases with no gene match: 7. Looked up from germline, CDR1 is SGHKS and CDR2 is YYEKEE (reference sequence). CDR3 size: 15 residues. The CDR3 nucleotides are TGTGCCAGCAGCCGTACAGGGGCCCCCTCCTACGAGCAGTACTTC. This translates into CASSRTGAPSYEQYF.

This clonotype was seen a handful of times. V gene TRBV7-3 combines with J gene TRBJ2-3; D call uncertain. CDR3 size: 14 residues. CDR1 and CDR2 (germline): SGHTA, FQGTGA. The V end lost 4 bases, the J end lost 2 bases, and 10 bases lay between the germline ends. CDR3 sequence: CASSSNVDTDTQYF. CDR3 nucleotide sequence: TGTGCCAGCAGCTCCAACGTAGACACAGATACGCAGTATTTT.

In its sample, this clonotype was seen many times. This chain links TRBV7-3 with TRBJ2-1; 8 bases are shared with TRBD2. The V gene's germline CDR1 is SGHTA and CDR2 FQGTGA. With V trimmed by 6 bases and J by 5 bases, 9 bases remained unmatched. CDR3 length equals 15 residues. The CDR3 DNA reads TGTGCCAGCAGAGAAAGCGGGGGCCCGAACAATGAGCAGTTCTTC. This encodes CASRESGGPNNEQFF.

This clonotype appeared a few times. The chain couples TRBV25-1 to TRBJ1-1; TRBD1 might be the D (6 bases). The germline V gene encodes CDR1 MGHDK and CDR2 SYGVNS. The V gene lost 0 bases and the J gene lost 9 bases, with 17 bases spanning the gap. This CDR3 spans 15 amino acids. The CDR3 loop is CASSEYLGATSKAFF. In DNA, the CDR3 is TGTGCCAGCAGTGAATATCTGGGGGCCACGTCAAAAGCTTTCTTT.

V is TRBV11-2 and J is TRBJ2-7, with D perhaps TRBD1 (7 bases). The V end was cut by 0 bases, the J end by 7 bases, with 28 bases between. The CDR3 covers 19 residues. The V gene's germline CDR1 is SGHAT and CDR2 FQNNGV. CDR3 DNA: TGTGCCAGCAGCTTAGAACCAGGGGGGAGCGTGAGTACGGGCGGAGAGCAGTACGTC. Protein sequence: CASSLEPGGSVSTGGEQYV.

CDR3 coding DNA: TGCGCCAGCAGCCAAGATTTCCCCAGGGGAGGCGAGCAGTACTTC. Protein sequence: CASSQDFPRGGEQYF. This sequence joins TRBV4-3 and TRBJ2-7, with D perhaps being TRBD1 or TRBD2 (6 bases each). The V and J ends lost 0 bases and 6 bases respectively, with 15 bases between them. The germline gives CDR1 LGHNA, CDR2 YSLEER. CDR3 length equals 15 residues.

The chain combines TRBV18 with TRBJ2-1; 8 nucleotides agree with TRBD1. This CDR3 has 15 amino acids. The germline V gene has CDR1 KGHSH and CDR2 LQKENI. The J segment lost 6 bases and the V segment lost 3 bases, leaving 7 bases of the junction unmatched. This chain's CDR3 is CASSPRTGNSNEQFF. Here the CDR3 DNA reads TGTGCCAGCTCACCTAGGACAGGGAATAGCAATGAGCAGTTCTTC.